The subject of this entry is one T cell receptor beta chain. Its antigen is not identified. This sample's time point: week 5, during vaccination. Each vaccine dose was 300 ug of mutant IDH1 20-mer peptide, with topical imiquimod. These data are taken from a study of a mutant IDH1 vaccine in newly diagnosed glioma. Study information: Vaccine administration was initiated 4-6 weeks following radiotherapy alone, or with temozolomide cycles. Of the patients given treatment, roughly 60% were male and 37.5% were female, and a mean age of roughly 40 years was recorded. Before enrollment, patients got radiotherapy alone, temozolomide alone, or mostly the combination. Study-level points and caveats: Shifts in the top peripheral T cell clonotypes seemed unrelated to pseudoprogression.

Only in-frame clones appear in the TCRdb table, and some are missing; sequencing was by immunoSEQ multiplex PCR. The sample includes 70,000 to 90,000 clones, over 75% of them seen just once. The TCR sequence derives from a woman between 50 and 59 years old with glioma. Sample: PBMCs, taken from a glioma patient whose treatment included an IDH1 peptide vaccine.

In nucleotides, the CDR3 is TGTGCCAGCAGTCGAGACTCTGGAAACACCATATATTTT. It is translated as CASSRDSGNTIYF. V is TRBV28 and J is TRBJ1-3; unclear D gene. Germline V gene lookup returns CDR1 MDHEN and CDR2 SYDVKM. CDR3 length: 13 residues. Trimming stripped 5 bases from V and 0 bases from J, with 5 bases between.